Below, 23 T cell receptor beta chains from the same sample are listed, as sequenced in a study of T cell changes during pregnancy in multiple sclerosis. Profiled with immunoSEQ multiplex PCR; TCRdb holds only in-frame clones, not every one. The sample includes roughly 60,000 clones, about 90% of them seen just once. Sequencing was performed on CD4+ T cells from peripheral blood mononuclear cells, taken in the first trimester of pregnancy. All receptors come from a female donor with multiple sclerosis, enrolled in a pregnancy study.

V is TRBV6-1 and J is TRBJ1-2; 9 bases fit TRBD1. J gave up 8 bases and V 4 bases, and 11 bases lay outside the gene matches. CDR3 length equals 15 residues. Germline loops: CDR1 MNHNS, CDR2 SASEGT. For the CDR3, the DNA is TGTGCCAGCAGTGCTAACAGGGGGCGCGGAGAAGGCTACACCTTC. Translation: CASSANRGRGEGYTF.

This chain uses TRBV2 with TRBJ2-7; 8 bases match TRBD1. CDR1 SNHLY and CDR2 FYNNEI come from the germline V gene. Trimming took 6 bases from V and 6 from J; bases not matched to a gene: 7. The CDR3 extends over 13 amino acids. The chain's CDR3 is CASSPDRVTEQYF. DNA of the CDR3: TGTGCCAGCAGCCCGGACAGGGTGACCGAGCAGTACTTC.

The rearrangement joins TRBV29-1 to TRBJ2-3; D gene uncertain. Trimming pared 5 bases from V and 0 bases from J, leaving 15 bases between. Germline lookup yields CDR1 SQVTM and CDR2 ANQGSEA. This CDR3 region has 15 residues. The CDR3 spells CSVLKLTISTDTQYF. The CDR3 DNA reads TGCAGCGTTCTGAAACTTACCATTAGCACAGATACGCAGTATTTT.

The chain recombines TRBV15 with TRBJ2-7; 7 nucleotides line up with TRBD1. From germline, CDR1 is LNHNV and CDR2 YYDKDF (reference sequence). The CDR3 extends over 14 amino acids. V dropped 1 base and J dropped 6; count of bases not matched to a gene: 6. CDR3 in amino acids: CATSRGQGDGEQYF. The DNA for the CDR3 is TGTGCCACCAGCAGAGGACAGGGAGATGGCGAGCAGTACTTC.

V is TRBV7-2 and J is TRBJ2-3; D is uncertain. In germline, CDR1 is SGHTA, CDR2 FQGNSA. Trimming stripped 3 bases from V and 1 base from J, with 5 bases between. The CDR3 is 13 residues long. The chain's CDR3 is CASSFPGTDTQYF. The CDR3 DNA reads as TGTGCCAGCAGCTTTCCAGGCACAGATACGCAGTATTTT.

Here the CDR3 DNA reads TGTGCCAGCAGCATGGGACAGGGTGGGATCGAGCAGTACTTC. Protein: CASSMGQGGIEQYF. The chain links TRBV9 to TRBJ2-7; 9 bases line up with TRBD1. After removal of 4 bases from V and 6 bases from J, the junction contained 8 bases not matched to a gene. In germline, CDR1 is SGDLS, CDR2 YYNGEE. This CDR3 has 14 amino acids.

This sequence joins TRBV9 and TRBJ2-1; 16 positions match TRBD2. The trim removed 0 bases at V and 12 bases at J, leaving 12 bases unmatched. There are 18 residues in the CDR3. The germline V gene encodes CDR1 SGDLS and CDR2 YYNGEE. DNA of the CDR3: TGTGCCAGCAGCGTAGTTCAAGGGACTAGCGGGGGGGGGTTCGTGCAGTTCTTC. This translates into CASSVVQGTSGGGFVQFF.

The genes are TRBV5-1 and TRBJ1-6; tentative D call: TRBD1 (5 bases). Per germline, CDR1 SGHRS and CDR2 YFSETQ. This CDR3 region has 15 residues. V was pared by 0 bases and J by 7 bases, with 11 bases between. The CDR3 DNA reads TGCGCCAGCAGCTTGGCGGGGGAGGGAAATTCACCCCTCCACTTT. This codes for CASSLAGEGNSPLHF.

The V and J genes are TRBV6-6 and TRBJ1-3; perhaps TRBD1 as D (5 bases). Trimming shortened V by 7 bases and J by 2 bases, and 12 bases separated the two germline ends. From germline, CDR1 is MNHNY and CDR2 SVGAGI (reference sequence). The CDR3 has 14 residues. The CDR3 is CASNGAGTGNTIYF. The CDR3 DNA reads TGTGCCAGCAATGGGGCCGGTACTGGAAACACCATATATTTT.

This sequence joins TRBV14 and TRBJ1-5; D is unclear. The CDR3 spans 12 residues. The V gene lost 4 bases and the J gene lost 7 bases, with 8 bases spanning the gap. Germline lookup yields CDR1 SGHDN and CDR2 FVKESK. Here the CDR3 reads CASSRGGQPQHF. The CDR3 DNA follows: TGTGCCAGCAGCCGCGGAGGCCAGCCCCAGCATTTT.

The chain recombines TRBV10-3 with TRBJ1-5, with D possibly matching TRBD1 (5 bases). CDR3 size: 12 residues. Germline assignment: CDR1 ENHRY and CDR2 SYGVKD. V was cut by 8 bases and J by 7 bases, with 12 bases left in between. CDR3 nucleotide sequence: TGTGCCATCGGGGGAGGGTACCAGCCCCAGCATTTT. This encodes CAIGGGYQPQHF.

This clone appeared a single time. V is TRBV10-3 and J is TRBJ1-1; D uncertain. CDR3 length: 15 amino acids. Germline V gene data show CDR1 as ENHRY and CDR2 as SYGVKD. Trimming took 2 bases from V and 0 from J, leaving 10 bases between them. The CDR3 reads CAISETRFMNTEAFF. The CDR3 nucleotides read TGTGCCATCAGTGAGACAAGATTCATGAACACTGAAGCTTTCTTT.

Here the CDR3 DNA reads TGTGCCAGCAGTAGGCTCCCGGGGGCGCAGTATTTT. It yields the protein CASSRLPGAQYF. The chain joins TRBV7-3 to TRBJ2-3, with a weak D call TRBD2 (6 bases). V was shortened by 6 bases and J by 10 bases, with 14 bases between the two germline ends. The V gene's germline CDR1 is SGHTA and CDR2 FQGTGA. CDR3 length equals 12 residues.

This clone was counted once. V is TRBV19 and J is TRBJ1-1; 8 positions match TRBD1. The CDR3 consists of 13 residues. The J segment lost 2 bases and the V segment lost 8 bases, leaving 4 bases of the junction unmatched. Germline values: CDR1 LNHDA, CDR2 SQIVND (reference sequence). CDR3 DNA sequence: TGTGCCAGTTGGACAGGGATAAACACTGAAGCTTTCTTT. Amino acid sequence: CASWTGINTEAFF.

V is TRBV5-5 and J is TRBJ2-1; TRBD1 is a possible D gene (5 bases). V shed 0 bases and J shed 1 base, with 8 bases lying between them. The CDR3 is made up of 15 amino acids. Germline CDR1 SGHKS, CDR2 YYEKEE (reference sequence). CDR3 DNA: TGTGCCAGCAGCTTGGCGCCAGGGTCCTACAATGAGCAGTTCTTC. This gives the protein CASSLAPGSYNEQFF.

The gene calls are TRBV5-1 and TRBJ1-2; 11 bases agree with TRBD1. Germline CDR1 is SGHRS and CDR2 is YFSETQ. The CDR3 has 16 amino acids. J gave up 6 bases and V 1 base, and 8 bases lay outside the gene matches. In DNA form, the CDR3 reads TGCGCCAGCAGCTTGATATCAGGACAGGGGGCTGATGGCTACACCTTC. It translates to CASSLISGQGADGYTF.

This chain links TRBV19 with TRBJ2-3; TRBD2 might be the D (6 bases). Trimming pared 5 bases from V and 7 bases from J, leaving 13 bases between. Germline V gene data show CDR1 as LNHDA and CDR2 as SQIVND (reference sequence). The CDR3 has 13 amino acids. The CDR3 coding sequence is TGTGCCAGTAGTTGGGGGGACTTTAATACGCAGTATTTT. Protein sequence: CASSWGDFNTQYF.

The chain is built from TRBV4-1 and TRBJ1-2, with 11 bases matching TRBD1. The trim removed 4 bases at V and 7 bases at J, leaving 14 bases unmatched. The CDR3 loop spans 17 amino acids. Germline loops: CDR1 MGHRA, CDR2 YSYEKL. CDR3 DNA: TGCGCCAGCAGCCTCCTCGACCGGCGGGGACAGGGGGTTGGCTACACCTTC. Protein: CASSLLDRRGQGVGYTF.

This clone was observed a few times. The sample holds other DNA sequences that translate to the same CDR3. The chain has TRBV9 and TRBJ2-3; a weak D match, TRBD2 (5 bases). V lost 0 bases and J lost 0, with 8 bases in between. The germline CDR1 and CDR2 sequences are SGDLS and YYNGEE. The CDR3 length is 15 residues. The chain's CDR3 is CASSVVSGSTDTQYF. In DNA form, the CDR3 reads TGTGCCAGCAGCGTAGTGTCGGGGAGCACAGATACGCAGTATTTT.

The CDR3 DNA sequence: TGTGCCAGCAGCGTAGGGCGGGTAACCACCGGGGAGCTGTTTTTT. Its translation is CASSVGRVTTGELFF. The chain couples TRBV9 to TRBJ2-2, with a weak D call TRBD2 (5 bases). V was shortened by 0 bases and J by 4 bases, with 10 bases between the two germline ends. CDR3 length: 15 residues. Germline V lookup: CDR1 SGDLS, CDR2 YYNGEE.

V usage is TRBV18 and J usage is TRBJ2-5; TRBD2 matches 9 bases. Germline V gene sequence: CDR1 KGHSH, CDR2 LQKENI. Trimming at V came to 1 base and at J to 0 bases, leaving 3 bases not matched to a gene. The CDR3 totals 16 residues. In DNA form, the CDR3 reads TGTGCCAGCTCACCACTTACTAGCGGGTACCAAGAGACCCAGTACTTC. Residues: CASSPLTSGYQETQYF.

In regard to this clone: At one boundary the junction diverges from the germline segment, which might be a read error. The chain carries TRBV7-7 and TRBJ2-1; D is unresolved. The CDR3 totals 14 residues. In germline, CDR1 is SSHAT, CDR2 FNYEAQ (reference sequence). The CDR3 protein is CASSSLGALNEQFF. The CDR3 nucleotides are TGTGCTAGCAGCTCCCTTGGAGCGCTGAATGAGCAGTTCTTC.

This clone has just one count. The V call is TRBV5-1, the J call TRBJ1-2; D not certain. The CDR3 is 13 residues long. The germline V gene encodes CDR1 SGHRS and CDR2 YFSETQ. The V end lost 0 bases, the J end lost 10 bases, and 13 bases lay between the germline ends. The CDR3 sequence is CASSLVVGGPYTF. The CDR3 DNA sequence: TGCGCCAGCAGCTTGGTGGTTGGAGGGCCCTACACCTTC.